This TCR beta chain was obtained from a study of shared clonotypes between healthy human individuals. Of note for this clone: Its antigen remains unidentified. This specimen includes other DNA sequences encoding the same CDR3.

The protocol was immunoSEQ multiplex PCR, while the TCRdb copy is restricted to in-frame clones and leaves out a portion. This table has just over 2,000,000 clones, roughly 96% appearing once. V was cut by 0 bases and J by 1 base, with 9 bases left in between. CDR1 and CDR2 (germline): ENHRY, SYGVKD. The CDR3 is 15 amino acids. Overall study results and limits: With few donors, the genetic and exposure-history diversity represented was limited.

The rearrangement joins TRBV10-3 to TRBJ1-2; D perhaps matches TRBD1 (6 bases). The sequence was collected from a man between 18 and 29 years old in good health. Sequences were obtained from naive CD4+ T cells sorted from blood. Noted subset: CD45RA+ positively selected. CDR3 amino acids: CAISESQGLNYGYTF. The DNA of the CDR3 is TGTGCCATCAGTGAGTCGCAGGGGCTTAACTATGGCTACACCTTC.